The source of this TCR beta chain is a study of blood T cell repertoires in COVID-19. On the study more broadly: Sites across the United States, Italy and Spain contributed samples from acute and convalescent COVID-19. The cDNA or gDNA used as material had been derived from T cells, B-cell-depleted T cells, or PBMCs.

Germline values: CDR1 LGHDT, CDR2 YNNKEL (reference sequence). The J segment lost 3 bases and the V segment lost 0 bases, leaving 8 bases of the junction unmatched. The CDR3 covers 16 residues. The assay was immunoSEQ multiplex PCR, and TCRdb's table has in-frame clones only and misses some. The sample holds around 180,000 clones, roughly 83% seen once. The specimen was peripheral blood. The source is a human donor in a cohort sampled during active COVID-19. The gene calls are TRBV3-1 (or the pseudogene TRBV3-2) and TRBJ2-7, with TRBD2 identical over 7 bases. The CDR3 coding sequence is TGTGCCAGCAGCCAAGAGGGTGGGCTAGCGGTCTACGAGCAGTACTTC. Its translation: CASSQEGGLAVYEQYF.